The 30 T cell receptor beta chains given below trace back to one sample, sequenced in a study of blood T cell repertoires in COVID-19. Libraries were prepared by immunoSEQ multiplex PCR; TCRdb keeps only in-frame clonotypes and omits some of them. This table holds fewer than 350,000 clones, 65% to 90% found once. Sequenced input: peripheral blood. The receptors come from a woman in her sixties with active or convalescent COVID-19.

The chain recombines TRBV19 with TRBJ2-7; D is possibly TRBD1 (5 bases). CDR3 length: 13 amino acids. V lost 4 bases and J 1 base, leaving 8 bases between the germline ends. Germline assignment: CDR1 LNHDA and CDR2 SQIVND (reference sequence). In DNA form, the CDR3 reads TGTGCCAGTAGTACAGGGAATTCCTACGAGCAGTACTTC. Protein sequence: CASSTGNSYEQYF.

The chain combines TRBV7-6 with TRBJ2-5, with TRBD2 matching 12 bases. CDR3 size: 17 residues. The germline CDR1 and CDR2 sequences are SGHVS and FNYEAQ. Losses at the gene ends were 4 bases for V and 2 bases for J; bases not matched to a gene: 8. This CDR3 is CASSSPSGGAGQETQYF. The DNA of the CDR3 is TGTGCCAGCAGCTCCCCTAGCGGGGGGGCTGGGCAAGAGACCCAGTACTTC.

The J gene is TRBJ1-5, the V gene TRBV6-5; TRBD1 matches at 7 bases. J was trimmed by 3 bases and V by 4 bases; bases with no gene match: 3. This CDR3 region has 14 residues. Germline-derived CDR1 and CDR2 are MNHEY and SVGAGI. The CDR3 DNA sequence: TGTGCCAGCAGTTTGGACAGGTTCAATCAGCCCCAGCATTTT. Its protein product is CASSLDRFNQPQHF.

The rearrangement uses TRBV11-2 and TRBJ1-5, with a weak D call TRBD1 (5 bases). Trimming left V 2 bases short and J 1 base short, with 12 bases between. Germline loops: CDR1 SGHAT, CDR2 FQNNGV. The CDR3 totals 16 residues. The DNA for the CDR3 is TGTGCCAGCAGCTTATACGGGGGGTCCAGCAATCAGCCCCAGCATTTT. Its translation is CASSLYGGSSNQPQHF.

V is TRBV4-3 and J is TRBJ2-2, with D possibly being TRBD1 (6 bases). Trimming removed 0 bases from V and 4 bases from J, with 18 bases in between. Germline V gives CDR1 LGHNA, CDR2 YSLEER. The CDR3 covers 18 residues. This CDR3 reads CASSQDAVSAGVTGELFF. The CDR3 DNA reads TGCGCCAGCAGCCAAGACGCGGTTAGTGCAGGGGTCACCGGGGAGCTGTTTTTT.

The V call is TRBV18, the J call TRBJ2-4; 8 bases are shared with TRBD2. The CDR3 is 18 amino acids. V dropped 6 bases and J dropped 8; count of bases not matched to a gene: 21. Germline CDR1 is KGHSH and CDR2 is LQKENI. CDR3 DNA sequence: TGTGCCAGCTCGGTGAGGATGGCGGGGGGCCCGGCGGGAGACATTCAGTACTTC. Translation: CASSVRMAGGPAGDIQYF.

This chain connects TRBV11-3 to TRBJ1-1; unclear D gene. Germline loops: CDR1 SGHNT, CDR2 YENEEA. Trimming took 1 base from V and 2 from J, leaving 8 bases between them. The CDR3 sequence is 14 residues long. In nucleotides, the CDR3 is TGTGCCAGCAGCTTAGGTCGGGGAAACACTGAAGCTTTCTTT. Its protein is CASSLGRGNTEAFF.

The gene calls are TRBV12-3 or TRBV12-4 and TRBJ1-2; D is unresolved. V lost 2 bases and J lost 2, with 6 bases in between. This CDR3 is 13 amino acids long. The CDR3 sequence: CASSLTSNYGYTF. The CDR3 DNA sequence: TGTGCCAGCAGTTTAACTTCCAACTATGGCTACACCTTC.

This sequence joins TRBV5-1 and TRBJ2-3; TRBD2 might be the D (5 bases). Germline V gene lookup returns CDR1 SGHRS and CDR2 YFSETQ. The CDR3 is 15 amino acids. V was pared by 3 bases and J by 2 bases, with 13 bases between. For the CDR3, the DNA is TGCGCCAGCAGCTCCGCAGCGGCAGCCACAGATACGCAGTATTTT. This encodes CASSSAAAATDTQYF.

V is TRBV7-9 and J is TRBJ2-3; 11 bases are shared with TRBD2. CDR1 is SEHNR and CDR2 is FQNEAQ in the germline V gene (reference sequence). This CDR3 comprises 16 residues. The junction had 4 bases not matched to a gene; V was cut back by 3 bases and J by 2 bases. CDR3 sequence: CASSLAGLADTDTQYF. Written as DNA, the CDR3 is TGTGCCAGCAGCTTGGCGGGACTAGCGGACACAGATACGCAGTATTTT.

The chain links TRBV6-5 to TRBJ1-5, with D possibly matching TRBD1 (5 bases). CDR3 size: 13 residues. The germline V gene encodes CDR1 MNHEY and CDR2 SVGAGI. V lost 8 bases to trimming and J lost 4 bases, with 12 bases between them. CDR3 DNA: TGTGCCAGCGTGTTACAGGTTAATCAGCCCCAGCATTTT. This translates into CASVLQVNQPQHF.

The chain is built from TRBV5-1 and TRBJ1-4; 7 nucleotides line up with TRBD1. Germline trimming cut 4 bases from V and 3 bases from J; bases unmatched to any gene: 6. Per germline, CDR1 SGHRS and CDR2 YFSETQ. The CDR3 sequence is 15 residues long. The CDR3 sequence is CASSRRQGANEKLFF. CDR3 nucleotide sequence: TGCGCCAGCAGCCGGAGACAGGGCGCTAATGAAAAACTGTTTTTT.

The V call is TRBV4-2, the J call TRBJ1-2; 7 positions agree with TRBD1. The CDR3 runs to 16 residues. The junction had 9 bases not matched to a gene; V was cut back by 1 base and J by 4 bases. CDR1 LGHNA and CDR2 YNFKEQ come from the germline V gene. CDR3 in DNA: TGTGCCAGCAGCCAAGCCCCCCGACAGGGTGGCTATGGCTACACCTTC. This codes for CASSQAPRQGGYGYTF.

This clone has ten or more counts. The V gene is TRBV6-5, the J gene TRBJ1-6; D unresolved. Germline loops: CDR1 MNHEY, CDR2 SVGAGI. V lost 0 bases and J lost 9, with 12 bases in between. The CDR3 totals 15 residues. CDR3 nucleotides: TGTGCCAGCAGTTACTCCGAGGAGCGATTTTCACCCCTCCACTTT. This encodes CASSYSEERFSPLHF.

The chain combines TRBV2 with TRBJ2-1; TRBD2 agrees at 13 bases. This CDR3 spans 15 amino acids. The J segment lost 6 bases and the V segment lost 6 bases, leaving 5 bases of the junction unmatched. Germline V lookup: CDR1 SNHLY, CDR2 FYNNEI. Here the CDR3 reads CASSQLAGGFNEQFF. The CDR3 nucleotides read TGTGCCAGCAGCCAACTAGCGGGGGGGTTCAATGAGCAGTTCTTC.

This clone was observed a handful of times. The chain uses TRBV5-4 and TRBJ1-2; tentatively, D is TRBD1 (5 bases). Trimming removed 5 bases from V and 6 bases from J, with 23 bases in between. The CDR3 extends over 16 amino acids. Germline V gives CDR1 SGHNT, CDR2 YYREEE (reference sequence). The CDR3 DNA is TGTGCCAGCAGATCAGAAGGACACAGCCCATACAATGGCTACACCTTC. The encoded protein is CASRSEGHSPYNGYTF.

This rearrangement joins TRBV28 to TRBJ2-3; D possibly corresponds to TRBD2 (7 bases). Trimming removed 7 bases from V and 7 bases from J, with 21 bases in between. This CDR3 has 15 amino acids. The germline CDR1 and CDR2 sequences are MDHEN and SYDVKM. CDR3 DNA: TGTGCCAGCACGTGGGGGGGCCGGGATCGGAATACGCAGTATTTT. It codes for CASTWGGRDRNTQYF.

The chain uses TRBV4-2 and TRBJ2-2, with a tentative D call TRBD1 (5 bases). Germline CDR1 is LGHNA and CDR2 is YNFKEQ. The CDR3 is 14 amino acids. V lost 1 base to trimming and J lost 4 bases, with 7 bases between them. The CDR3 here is CASSQVRGTGELFF. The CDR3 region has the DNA TGTGCCAGCAGCCAAGTAAGGGGCACCGGGGAGCTGTTTTTT.

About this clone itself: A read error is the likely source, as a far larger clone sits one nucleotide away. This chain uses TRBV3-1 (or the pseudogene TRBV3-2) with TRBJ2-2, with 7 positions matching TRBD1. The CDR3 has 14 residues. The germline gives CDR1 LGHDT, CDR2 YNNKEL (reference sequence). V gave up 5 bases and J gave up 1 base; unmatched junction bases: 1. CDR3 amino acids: CASSWTGNTGELFF. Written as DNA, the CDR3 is TGTGCCAGCAGCTGGACAGGGAACACCGGGGAGCTGTTTTTT.

CDR3 in DNA: TGTGCCAGCAGTTCTAGTATAACGGCTTTCTTT. Translation: CASSSSITAFF. The V call is TRBV6-5, the J call TRBJ1-1; D unclear. The CDR3 spans 11 residues. The germline gives CDR1 MNHEY, CDR2 SVGAGI. The ends were cut back, 4 bases at V and 11 bases at J, with 11 bases in the middle.

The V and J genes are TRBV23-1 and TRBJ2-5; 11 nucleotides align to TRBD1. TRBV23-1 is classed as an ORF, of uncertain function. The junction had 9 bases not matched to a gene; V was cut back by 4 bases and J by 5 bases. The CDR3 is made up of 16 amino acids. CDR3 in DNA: TGCGCCAGCAGTCCCGTATGGGACAGGGGGGGGGAGACCCAGTACTTC. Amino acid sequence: CASSPVWDRGGETQYF.

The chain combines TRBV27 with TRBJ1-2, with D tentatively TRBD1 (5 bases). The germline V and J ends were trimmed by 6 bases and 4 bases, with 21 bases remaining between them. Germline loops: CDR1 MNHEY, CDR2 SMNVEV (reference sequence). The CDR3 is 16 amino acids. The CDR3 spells CASSKITGAATYGYTF. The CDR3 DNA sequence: TGTGCCAGCAGCAAAATCACAGGAGCCGCCACCTATGGCTACACCTTC.

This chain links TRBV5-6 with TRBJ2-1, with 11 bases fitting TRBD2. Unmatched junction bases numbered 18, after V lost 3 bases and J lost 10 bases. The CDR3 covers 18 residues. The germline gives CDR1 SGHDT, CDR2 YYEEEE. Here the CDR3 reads CASSSTRLLAGAVREQFF. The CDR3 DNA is TGTGCCAGCAGCTCCACCAGATTACTAGCGGGGGCCGTTAGGGAGCAGTTCTTC.

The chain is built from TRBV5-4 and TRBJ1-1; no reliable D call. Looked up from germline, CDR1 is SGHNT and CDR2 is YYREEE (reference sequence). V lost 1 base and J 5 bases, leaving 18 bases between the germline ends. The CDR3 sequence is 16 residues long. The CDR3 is CASSLWRGNLMTEAFF. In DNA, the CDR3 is TGTGCCAGCAGCTTGTGGAGAGGGAATTTGATGACTGAAGCTTTCTTT.

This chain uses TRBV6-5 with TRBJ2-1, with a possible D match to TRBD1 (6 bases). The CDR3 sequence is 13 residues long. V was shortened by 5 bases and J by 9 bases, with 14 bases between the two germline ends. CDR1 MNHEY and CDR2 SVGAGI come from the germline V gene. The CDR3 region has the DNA TGTGCCAGCAGTACTACAGGGTTTGGTGAGCAGTTCTTC. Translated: CASSTTGFGEQFF.

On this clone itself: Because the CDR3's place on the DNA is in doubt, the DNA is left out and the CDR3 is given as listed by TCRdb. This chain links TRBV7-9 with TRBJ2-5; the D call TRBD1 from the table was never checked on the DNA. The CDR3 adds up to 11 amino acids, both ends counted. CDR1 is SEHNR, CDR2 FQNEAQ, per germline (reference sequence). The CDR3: CATVGMGAWDF.

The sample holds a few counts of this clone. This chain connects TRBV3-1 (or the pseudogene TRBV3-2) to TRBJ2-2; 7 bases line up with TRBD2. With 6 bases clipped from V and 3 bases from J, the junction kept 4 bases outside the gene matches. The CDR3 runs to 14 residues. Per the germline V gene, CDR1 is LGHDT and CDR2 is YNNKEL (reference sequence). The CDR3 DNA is TGTGCCAGCAGTCCGGGGGGATACACCGGGGAGCTGTTTTTT. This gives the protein CASSPGGYTGELFF.

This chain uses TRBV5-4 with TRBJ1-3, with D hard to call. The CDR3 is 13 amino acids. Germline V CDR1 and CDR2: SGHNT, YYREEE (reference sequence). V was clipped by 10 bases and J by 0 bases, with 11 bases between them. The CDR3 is CASTPGSGNTIYF. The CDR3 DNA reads TGTGCCTCCACCCCCGGCTCTGGAAACACCATATATTTT.

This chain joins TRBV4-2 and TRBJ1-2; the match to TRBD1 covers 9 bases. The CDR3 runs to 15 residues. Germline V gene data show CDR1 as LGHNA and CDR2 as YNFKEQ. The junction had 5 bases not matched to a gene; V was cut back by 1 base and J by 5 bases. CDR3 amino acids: CASSQVTGGGYGYTF. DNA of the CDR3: TGTGCCAGCAGCCAAGTTACAGGGGGCGGGTATGGCTACACCTTC.

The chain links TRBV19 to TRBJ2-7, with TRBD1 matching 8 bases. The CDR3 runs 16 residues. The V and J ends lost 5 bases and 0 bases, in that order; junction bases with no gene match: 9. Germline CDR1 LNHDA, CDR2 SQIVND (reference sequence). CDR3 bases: TGTGCCAGTAGTCCCTCCGGACAGGGAAGCTCCTACGAGCAGTACTTC. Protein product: CASSPSGQGSSYEQYF. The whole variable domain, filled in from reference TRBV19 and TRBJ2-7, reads DGGITQSPKYLFRKEGQNVTLSCEQNLNHDAMYWYRQDPGQGLRLIYYSQIVNDFQKGDIAEGYSVSREKKESFPLTVTSAQKNPTAFYLCASSPSGQGSSYEQYFGPGTRLTVT.